The 8 T cell receptor beta chains presented below share a single source sample, sequenced in a study of OX40 agonist ivuxolimab in advanced cancers. Assay: immunoSEQ multiplex PCR; the TCRdb copy retains only in-frame clones and omits some. The sample consists of about 34,000 clones, around 90% of them appearing once. The sample consisted of CD4+ or CD8+ T cells sorted from blood, taken in a trial of the OX40 agonist ivuxolimab. All receptors derive from an adult with an advanced solid tumor such as melanoma, head and neck, liver or kidney cancer.

The chain is built from TRBV12-5 and TRBJ2-1; D is undetermined. The germline CDR1 and CDR2 sequences are LGHNT and FRNRAP. This CDR3 comprises 12 residues. The V gene lost 5 bases and the J gene lost 7 bases, with 9 bases spanning the gap. CDR3 bases: TGTGCTAGTGGTACATCTACGAATGAGCAGTTCTTC. Encoded protein: CASGTSTNEQFF. Variable domain in full (rest from reference TRBV12-5 and TRBJ2-1): DARVTQTPRHKVTEMGQEVTMRCQPILGHNTVFWYRQTMMQGLELLAYFRNRAPLDDSGMPKDRFSAEMPDATLATLKIQPSEPRDSAVYFCASGTSTNEQFFGPGTRLTVL.

The V and J genes are TRBV30 and TRBJ2-2; 8 positions match TRBD1. The CDR3 covers 15 residues. The V and J ends lost 1 base and 1 base, in that order; junction bases with no gene match: 2. In germline, CDR1 is GTSNPN, CDR2 SVGIG (reference sequence). CDR3 sequence: CAWSAGQGNTGELFF. CDR3 sequence (DNA): TGTGCCTGGAGTGCCGGACAGGGGAACACCGGGGAGCTGTTTTTT. The full variable domain, in which reference TRBV30 and TRBJ2-2 provide the parts outside the CDR3, is SQTIHQWPATLVQPVGSPLSLECTVEGTSNPNLYWYRQAAGRGLQLLFYSVGIGQISSEVPQNLSASRPQDRQFILSSKKLLLSDSGFYLCAWSAGQGNTGELFFGEGSRLTVL.

The genes are TRBV7-9 and TRBJ2-5; 7 bases are a match to TRBD1. CDR1 is SEHNR and CDR2 is FQNEAQ in the germline V gene (reference sequence). This CDR3 contains 16 residues. The V and J ends lost 4 bases and 2 bases, in that order; junction bases with no gene match: 10. The CDR3 bases are TGTGCCAGCAGCTCCCTCGGGGACAGAGCACAAGAGACCCAGTACTTC. Translated, it gives CASSSLGDRAQETQYF.

The V gene is TRBV9, the J gene TRBJ2-5, with D tentatively TRBD1 (6 bases). Per the germline V gene, CDR1 is SGDLS and CDR2 is YYNGEE. V was clipped by 4 bases and J by 2 bases, with 9 bases between them. This CDR3 contains 13 residues. The CDR3: CASSRRGQETQYF. In DNA form, the CDR3 reads TGTGCCAGCAGCAGAAGGGGGCAAGAGACCCAGTACTTC.

The chain carries TRBV9 and TRBJ1-3; maybe TRBD1 (5 bases). CDR1 and CDR2 (germline): SGDLS, YYNGEE. The CDR3 totals 14 residues. V was pared by 5 bases and J by 0 bases, with 9 bases between. The CDR3, as DNA: TGTGCCAGCAGGGCAGGGTACTCTGGAAACACCATATATTTT. It translates to CASRAGYSGNTIYF.

The chain is built from TRBV11-3 and TRBJ2-1; the D is unclear. V was clipped by 6 bases and J by 7 bases, with 16 bases between them. Germline V gives CDR1 SGHNT, CDR2 YENEEA. CDR3 length: 14 residues. In DNA form, the CDR3 reads TGTGCCAGCAGTACCTTCAACCTGGGGAATGAGCAGTTCTTC. Protein: CASSTFNLGNEQFF.

The CDR3 region has the DNA TGTGCCATCAGTGACCCCACGGGGAGTGGAAACACCATATATTTT. Its protein product is CAISDPTGSGNTIYF. The chain couples TRBV10-3 to TRBJ1-3; D is undetermined. The CDR3 covers 15 residues. Germline V gene data show CDR1 as ENHRY and CDR2 as SYGVKD. V was shortened by 3 bases and J by 3 bases, with 12 bases between the two germline ends.

This rearrangement joins TRBV5-4 to TRBJ2-3, with 11 bases aligning to TRBD1. The CDR3 is made up of 15 amino acids. V lost 4 bases to trimming and J lost 6 bases; unmatched junction nucleotides: 7. In germline, CDR1 is SGHNT, CDR2 YYREEE (reference sequence). The CDR3 DNA reads as TGTGCCAGCAGCACCTGGACAGGGGGCTTGGATACGCAGTATTTT. It translates to CASSTWTGGLDTQYF.